The rows below give T cell receptor beta chains drawn from one sample of a study of T-cell memory formation after mild COVID-19. TCRdb itself ran the 5' RACE reads through MiXCR, one entry per CDR3 protein. In the table there are a few hundred thousand distinct CDR3 sequences, around 20% of which are singletons. The sequenced material came from PBMCs or a T cell subset sorted from them (not recorded which). These receptors were collected from a man aged 18 to 35 who had mild COVID-19 (a few samples of this study predate the infection). Cell type and time point are not known. Both conserved end residues are part of each CDR3. Each record gives: V gene, J gene, clone size, D gene, CDR3 protein, CDR3 DNA. A D gene is named only where the DNA matches it firmly. Only part of the rows carry a size: once, few, many, or a class if the clone is expanded.

V: TRBV10-3; J: TRBJ2-5; size: .; D: .; CDR3: CAISELGQQETQYF; DNA: TGTGCCATCAGTGAGTTAGGACAGCAAGAGACCCAGTACTTC
V: TRBV4-1; J: TRBJ2-1; size: .; D: .; CDR3: CASSQGEGLGYNEQFF; DNA: TGCGCCAGCAGCCAAGGGGAAGGGCTAGGCTACAATGAGCAGTTCTTC
V: TRBV25-1; J: TRBJ2-3; size: .; D: .; CDR3: CASSAVIDTQYF; DNA: TGTGCCAGCAGTGCCGTGATAGATACGCAGTATTTT
V: TRBV6-5; J: TRBJ1-2; size: few; D: TRBD1; CDR3: CASRSDRVYGYTF; DNA: TGTGCCAGCAGATCCGACAGGGTCTATGGCTACACCTTC
V: TRBV20-1; J: TRBJ1-6; size: few; D: .; CDR3: CSARDWSRSSYNSPLHF; DNA: TGCAGTGCTAGAGATTGGTCAAGGAGCTCCTATAATTCACCCCTCCACTTT
V: TRBV30; J: TRBJ2-1; size: .; D: TRBD2; CDR3: CAWSGDSGIGEQFF; DNA: TGTGCCTGGAGTGGGGATAGCGGGATCGGGGAGCAGTTCTTC
V: TRBV4-3; J: TRBJ2-5; size: .; D: TRBD2; CDR3: CASSRPGLAGGYQETQYF; DNA: TGCGCCAGCAGCCGCCCGGGACTAGCGGGGGGTTACCAAGAGACCCAGTACTTC
V: TRBV7-9; J: TRBJ2-7; size: .; D: TRBD2; CDR3: CASSSGGPTLSSYEQYF; DNA: TGTGCCAGCAGCAGCGGGGGCCCCACATTGAGCTCCTACGAGCAGTACTTC
V: TRBV7-9; J: TRBJ1-2; size: .; D: .; CDR3: CASSSKDRLHYGYTF; DNA: TGTGCCAGCAGCTCGAAGGACAGACTACACTATGGCTACACCTTC
V: TRBV4-1; J: TRBJ1-2; size: many; D: .; CDR3: CASSQEGSYGYTF; DNA: TGCGCCAGCAGCCAAGAAGGCAGCTATGGCTACACCTTC
V: TRBV9; J: TRBJ2-5; size: .; D: .; CDR3: CASSVGSSGTQYF; DNA: TGTGCCAGCAGCGTGGGCTCCTCAGGGACCCAGTACTTC
V: TRBV5-1; J: TRBJ2-5; size: .; D: .; CDR3: CASSLILGETQYF; DNA: TGCGCCAGCAGCTTAATCCTAGGGGAGACCCAGTACTTC
V: TRBV6-2/TRBV6-3; J: TRBJ2-1; size: few; D: .; CDR3: CASSYVPYTNEQFF; DNA: TGTGCCAGCAGTTACGTCCCCTATACCAATGAGCAGTTCTTC
V: TRBV20-1; J: TRBJ2-1; size: .; D: .; CDR3: CSVPGRSYNEQFF; DNA: TGCAGTGTCCCGGGACGTTCCTACAATGAGCAGTTCTTC
V: TRBV5-1; J: TRBJ2-3; size: few; D: TRBD2; CDR3: CASSRGRVTDTQYF; DNA: TGCGCCAGCAGCAGAGGGAGGGTCACAGATACGCAGTATTTT
V: TRBV4-2; J: TRBJ2-5; size: .; D: TRBD2; CDR3: CASSQETSGGRETQYF; DNA: TGTGCCAGCAGCCAAGAAACTAGCGGGGGGAGGGAGACCCAGTACTTC
V: TRBV5-1; J: TRBJ2-7; size: few; D: .; CDR3: CASSSDGSSYEQYF; DNA: TGCGCCAGCAGCTCGGACGGAAGCTCCTACGAGCAGTACTTC
V: TRBV29-1; J: TRBJ1-1; size: few; D: .; CDR3: CSVGGEGTEAFF; DNA: TGCAGCGTTGGTGGGGAGGGAACTGAAGCTTTCTTT
V: TRBV5-1; J: TRBJ1-2; size: many; D: TRBD1; CDR3: CASSVTGLKSYGYTF; DNA: TGCGCCAGCAGCGTGACAGGGTTGAAGAGCTATGGCTACACCTTC
V: TRBV9; J: TRBJ1-1; size: .; D: .; CDR3: CASSLRLENTEAFF; DNA: TGTGCCAGCAGCCTGCGACTGGAGAACACTGAAGCTTTCTTT
V: TRBV20-1; J: TRBJ2-1; size: few; D: .; CDR3: CSARVPLEYNEQFF; DNA: TGCAGTGCTAGAGTGCCCCTGGAGTACAATGAGCAGTTCTTC
V: TRBV29-1; J: TRBJ2-1; size: .; D: TRBD2; CDR3: CSGTKLAGGYNEQFF; DNA: TGCAGCGGTACAAAGCTAGCGGGGGGTTACAATGAGCAGTTCTTC
V: TRBV20-1; J: TRBJ2-1; size: .; D: .; CDR3: CSARATGSSESGPYNEQFF; DNA: TGCAGTGCGAGAGCCACAGGGTCTTCGGAATCGGGCCCTTACAATGAGCAGTTCTTC
V: TRBV19; J: TRBJ2-1; size: few; D: .; CDR3: CASSQWGAYNEQFF; DNA: TGTGCCAGTAGCCAGTGGGGGGCCTACAATGAGCAGTTCTTC
V: TRBV7-9; J: TRBJ2-1; size: .; D: TRBD1; CDR3: CASSNPLRQGYNEQFF; DNA: TGTGCCAGCAGCAATCCTCTTAGACAGGGTTACAATGAGCAGTTCTTC
V: TRBV11-2; J: TRBJ2-5; size: .; D: TRBD2; CDR3: CASSPKTSGEYVGTQYF; DNA: TGTGCCAGCAGCCCCAAGACTAGCGGGGAGTATGTCGGGACCCAGTACTTC
V: TRBV5-1; J: TRBJ1-1; size: .; D: .; CDR3: CASSMRGDGTEAFF; DNA: TGCGCCAGCAGTATGAGGGGAGACGGCACTGAAGCTTTCTTT
V: TRBV28; J: TRBJ2-6; size: .; D: .; CDR3: CASGGQPFSGANVLTF; DNA: TGTGCCAGCGGTGGACAGCCGTTTTCTGGGGCCAACGTCCTGACTTTC
V: TRBV6-1; J: TRBJ2-5; size: once; D: .; CDR3: CASSAPGGTETQYF; DNA: TGTGCCAGCAGTGCCCCCGGGGGTACGGAGACCCAGTACTTC
V: TRBV7-7; J: TRBJ2-5; size: .; D: TRBD1; CDR3: CASSLATGGETQYF; DNA: TGTGCTAGCAGCTTAGCGACAGGGGGAGAGACCCAGTACTTC
V: TRBV12-1; J: TRBJ1-1; size: few; D: .; CDR3: CASSRHPFRDRNTEAFF; DNA: TGTGCCAGCAGTCGACACCCCTTTAGAGACCGGAACACTGAAGCTTTCTTT
V: TRBV20-1; J: TRBJ2-3; size: many; D: TRBD2; CDR3: CSAISGGGGNTQYF; DNA: TGCAGTGCTATTAGCGGGGGAGGCGGTAATACGCAGTATTTT
V: TRBV12-3/TRBV12-4; J: TRBJ2-3; size: few; D: .; CDR3: CASSFAGRSTDTQYF; DNA: TGTGCCAGCAGTTTCGCGGGACGAAGCACAGATACGCAGTATTTT
V: TRBV14; J: TRBJ1-6; size: few; D: TRBD1; CDR3: CASSPLTGGWVNSPLHF; DNA: TGTGCCAGCAGCCCGTTGACAGGGGGCTGGGTGAATTCACCCCTCCACTTT
V: TRBV5-1; J: TRBJ2-5; size: .; D: .; CDR3: CASSLDLPQETQYF; DNA: TGCGCCAGCAGCTTGGATCTCCCTCAAGAGACCCAGTACTTC
V: TRBV27; J: TRBJ1-1; size: .; D: .; CDR3: CASSLDQGDTEAFF; DNA: TGTGCCAGCAGTTTAGATCAGGGAGACACTGAAGCTTTCTTT
V: TRBV12-3/TRBV12-4; J: TRBJ2-7; size: few; D: TRBD1; CDR3: CASSLPDRPYEQYF; DNA: TGTGCCAGCAGTTTACCGGACAGGCCATACGAGCAGTACTTC
V: TRBV10-3; J: TRBJ2-1; size: many; D: .; CDR3: CAISVTGSDSYNEQFF; DNA: TGTGCCATCAGTGTAACGGGGTCTGACTCCTACAATGAGCAGTTCTTC
V: TRBV23-1; J: TRBJ1-5; size: few; D: .; CDR3: CASSQLVRDSNQPQHF; DNA: TGCGCCAGCAGTCAATTGGTTCGGGATAGCAATCAGCCCCAGCATTTT
V: TRBV7-9; J: TRBJ1-2; size: once; D: .; CDR3: CASSLGLDNYGYTF; DNA: TGTGCCAGCAGCTTAGGACTGGACAACTATGGCTACACCTTC
V: TRBV29-1; J: TRBJ2-3; size: few; D: .; CDR3: CSVDNRGGADTQYF; DNA: TGCAGCGTGGATAACAGGGGAGGGGCAGATACGCAGTATTTT
V: TRBV14; J: TRBJ2-5; size: .; D: .; CDR3: CASSPYSGTLQETQYF; DNA: TGTGCCAGCAGCCCCTACTCCGGGACCTTACAAGAGACCCAGTACTTC
V: TRBV28; J: TRBJ2-5; size: .; D: TRBD2; CDR3: CASSFLGGGLQETQYF; DNA: TGTGCCAGCAGTTTCTTGGGCGGGGGGCTCCAAGAGACCCAGTACTTC
V: TRBV5-1; J: TRBJ1-6; size: few; D: .; CDR3: CASSQGTPLHF; DNA: TGCGCCAGCAGCCAAGGCACCCCCCTCCACTTT
V: TRBV7-9; J: TRBJ2-3; size: .; D: .; CDR3: CASSAGRITTQYF; DNA: TGTGCCAGCAGCGCTGGGCGCATTACTACGCAGTATTTT
V: TRBV11-2; J: TRBJ1-2; size: .; D: .; CDR3: CASSLRQADYGYTF; DNA: TGTGCCAGCAGCTTACGACAGGCCGACTATGGCTACACCTTC
V: TRBV6-5; J: TRBJ2-7; size: .; D: TRBD1; CDR3: CASSPFGDRDEQYF; DNA: TGTGCCAGCAGCCCCTTCGGGGACAGAGACGAGCAGTACTTC
V: TRBV5-1; J: TRBJ2-7; size: .; D: .; CDR3: CASSQNLYEQYF; DNA: TGCGCCAGCAGCCAAAACCTCTACGAGCAGTACTTC